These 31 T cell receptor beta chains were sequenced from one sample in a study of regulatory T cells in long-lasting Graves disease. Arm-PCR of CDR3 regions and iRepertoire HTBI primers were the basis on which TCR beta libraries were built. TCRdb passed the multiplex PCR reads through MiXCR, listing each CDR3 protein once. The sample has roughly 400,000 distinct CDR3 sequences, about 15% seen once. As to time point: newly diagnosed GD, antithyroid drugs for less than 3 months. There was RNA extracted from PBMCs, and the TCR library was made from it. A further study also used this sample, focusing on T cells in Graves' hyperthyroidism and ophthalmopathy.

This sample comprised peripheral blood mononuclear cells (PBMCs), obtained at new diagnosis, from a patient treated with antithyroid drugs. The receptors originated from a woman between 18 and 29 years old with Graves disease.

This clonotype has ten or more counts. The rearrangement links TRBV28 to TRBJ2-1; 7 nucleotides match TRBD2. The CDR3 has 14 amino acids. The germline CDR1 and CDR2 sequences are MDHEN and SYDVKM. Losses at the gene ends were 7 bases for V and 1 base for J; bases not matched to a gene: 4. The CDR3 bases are TGTGCCAGCACCCAAGCGGGATCCTACAATGAGCAGTTCTTC. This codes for CASTQAGSYNEQFF.

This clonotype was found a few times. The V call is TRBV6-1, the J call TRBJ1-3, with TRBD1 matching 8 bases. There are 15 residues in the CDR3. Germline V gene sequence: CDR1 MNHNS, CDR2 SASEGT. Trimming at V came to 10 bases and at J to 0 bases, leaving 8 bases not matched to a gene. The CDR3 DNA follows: TGTGCCACACGGGGACAGGCTTTCTCTGGAAACACCATATATTTT. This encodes CATRGQAFSGNTIYF.

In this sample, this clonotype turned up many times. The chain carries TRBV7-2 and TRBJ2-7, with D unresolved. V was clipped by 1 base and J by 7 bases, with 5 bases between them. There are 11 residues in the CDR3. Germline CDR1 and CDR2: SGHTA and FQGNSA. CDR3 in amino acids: CASSLGREQYF. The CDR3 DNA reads TGTGCCAGCAGCTTAGGAAGAGAGCAGTACTTC. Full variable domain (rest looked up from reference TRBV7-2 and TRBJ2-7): GAGVSQSPSNKVTEKGKDVELRCDPISGHTALYWYRQSLGQGLEFLIYFQGNSAPDKSGLPSDRFSAERTGGSVSTLTIQRTQQEDSAVYLCASSLGREQYFGPGTRLTVT.

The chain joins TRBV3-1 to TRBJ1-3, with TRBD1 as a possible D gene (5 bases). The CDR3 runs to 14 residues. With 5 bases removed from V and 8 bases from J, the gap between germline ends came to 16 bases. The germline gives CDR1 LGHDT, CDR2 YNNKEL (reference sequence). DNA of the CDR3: TGTGCCAGCAGCTTAGGGGTCGCGGGGGACACCATATATTTT. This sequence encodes CASSLGVAGDTIYF.

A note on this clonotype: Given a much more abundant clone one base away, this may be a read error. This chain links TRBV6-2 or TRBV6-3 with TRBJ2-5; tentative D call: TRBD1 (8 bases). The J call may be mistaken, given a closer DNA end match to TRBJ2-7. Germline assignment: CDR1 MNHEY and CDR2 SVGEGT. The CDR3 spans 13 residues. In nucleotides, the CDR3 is TGTGCCAACAGCGGACAGGGAGGGTACGAGCAGTACTTC. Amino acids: CANSGQGGYEQYF.

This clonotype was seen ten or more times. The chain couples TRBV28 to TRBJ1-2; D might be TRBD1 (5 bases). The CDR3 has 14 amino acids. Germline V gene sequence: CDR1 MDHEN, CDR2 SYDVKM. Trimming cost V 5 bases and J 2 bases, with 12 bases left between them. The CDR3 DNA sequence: TGTGCCAGCAGTCCACCGGGACGGAACTATGGCTACACCTTC. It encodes CASSPPGRNYGYTF.

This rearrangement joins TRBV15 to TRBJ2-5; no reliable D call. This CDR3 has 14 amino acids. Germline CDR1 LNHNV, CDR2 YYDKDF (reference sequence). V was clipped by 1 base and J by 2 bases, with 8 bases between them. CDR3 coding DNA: TGTGCCACCAGCAGAGTCTCACAGCAAGAGACCCAGTACTTC. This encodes CATSRVSQQETQYF.

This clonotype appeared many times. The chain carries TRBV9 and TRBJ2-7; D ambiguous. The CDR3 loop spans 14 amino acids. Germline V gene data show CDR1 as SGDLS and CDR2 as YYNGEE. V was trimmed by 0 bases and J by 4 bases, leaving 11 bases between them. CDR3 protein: CASSVGGNMYEQYF. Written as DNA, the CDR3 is TGTGCCAGCAGCGTAGGGGGAAATATGTACGAGCAGTACTTC.

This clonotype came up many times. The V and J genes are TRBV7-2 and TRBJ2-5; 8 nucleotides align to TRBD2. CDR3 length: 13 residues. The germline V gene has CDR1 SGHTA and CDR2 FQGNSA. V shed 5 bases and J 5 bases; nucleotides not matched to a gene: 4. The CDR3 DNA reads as TGTGCCAGCAGCACAGCGGGAGTTGAGACCCAGTACTTC. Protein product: CASSTAGVETQYF.

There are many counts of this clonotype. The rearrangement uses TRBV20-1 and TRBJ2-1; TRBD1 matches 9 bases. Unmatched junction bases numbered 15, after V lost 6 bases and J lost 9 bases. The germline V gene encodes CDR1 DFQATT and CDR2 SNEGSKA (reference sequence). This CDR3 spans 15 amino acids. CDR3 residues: CSARRDRVSIGEQFF. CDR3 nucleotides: TGCAGTGCGAGACGGGACAGGGTATCTATTGGTGAGCAGTTCTTC.

As DNA, the CDR3 is TGTGCCAGCAGCGTAGTAGGTGGCGAAACAGATACGCAGTATTTT. Protein product: CASSVVGGETDTQYF. V is TRBV9 and J is TRBJ2-3, with no clear D. Trimming removed 0 bases from V and 3 bases from J, with 11 bases in between. This CDR3 is 15 amino acids long. Germline values: CDR1 SGDLS, CDR2 YYNGEE.

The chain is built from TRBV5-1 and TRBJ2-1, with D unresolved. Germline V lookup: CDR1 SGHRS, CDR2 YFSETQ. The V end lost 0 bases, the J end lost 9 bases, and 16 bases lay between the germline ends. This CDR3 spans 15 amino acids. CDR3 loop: CASSLEARPSIEQFF. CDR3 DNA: TGCGCCAGCAGCTTGGAGGCTAGACCTTCTATTGAGCAGTTCTTC. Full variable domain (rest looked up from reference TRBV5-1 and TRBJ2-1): KAGVTQTPRYLIKTRGQQVTLSCSPISGHRSVSWYQQTPGQGLQFLFEYFSETQRNKGNFPGRFSGRQFSNSRSEMNVSTLELGDSALYLCASSLEARPSIEQFFGPGTRLTVL.

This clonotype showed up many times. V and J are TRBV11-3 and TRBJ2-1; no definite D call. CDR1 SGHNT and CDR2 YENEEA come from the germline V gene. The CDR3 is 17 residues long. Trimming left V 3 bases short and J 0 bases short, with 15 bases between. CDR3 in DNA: TGTGCCAGCAGCTTTTTTGAGGACGGAGTCTCCTACAATGAGCAGTTCTTC. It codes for CASSFFEDGVSYNEQFF.

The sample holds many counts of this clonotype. The CDR3 spells CASSLASGAGETQYF. CDR3 sequence (DNA): TGTGCCAGCAGCTTAGCCTCAGGGGCAGGGGAGACCCAGTACTTC. The rearrangement uses TRBV7-2 and TRBJ2-5, with a possible D match to TRBD1 (6 bases). The V end lost 0 bases, the J end lost 5 bases, and 13 bases lay between the germline ends. Germline CDR1 SGHTA, CDR2 FQGNSA. There are 15 residues in the CDR3.

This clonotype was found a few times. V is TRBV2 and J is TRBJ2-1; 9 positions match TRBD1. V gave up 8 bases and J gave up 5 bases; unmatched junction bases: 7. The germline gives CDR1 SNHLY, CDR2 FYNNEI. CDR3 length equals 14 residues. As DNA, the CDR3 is TGTGCCAGCCGACCGGACAGGGGAAACAATGAGCAGTTCTTC. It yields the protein CASRPDRGNNEQFF.

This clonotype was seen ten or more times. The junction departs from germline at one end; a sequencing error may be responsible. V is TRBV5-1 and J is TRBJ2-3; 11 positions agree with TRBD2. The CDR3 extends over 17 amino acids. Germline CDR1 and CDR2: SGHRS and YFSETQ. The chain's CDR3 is CASSLDAGLAVTDTQYF. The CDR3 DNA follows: TGTGCCAGCAGCTTGGATGCGGGACTAGCGGTCACAGATACGCAGTATTTT.

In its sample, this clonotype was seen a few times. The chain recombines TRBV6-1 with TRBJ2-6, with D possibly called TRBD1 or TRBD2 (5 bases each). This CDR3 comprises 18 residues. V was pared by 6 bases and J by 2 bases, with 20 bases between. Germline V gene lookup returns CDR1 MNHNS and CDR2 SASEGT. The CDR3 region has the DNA TGTGCCAGCAGCGAGGGACGGCTTCTTCGAACTGGGGCCAACGTCCTGACTTTC. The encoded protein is CASSEGRLLRTGANVLTF.

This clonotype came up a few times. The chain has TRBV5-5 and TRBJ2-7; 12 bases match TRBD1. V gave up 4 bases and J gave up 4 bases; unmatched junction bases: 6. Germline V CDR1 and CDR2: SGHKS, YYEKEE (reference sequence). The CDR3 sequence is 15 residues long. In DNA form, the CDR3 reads TGTGCCAGCAGCAAGGGACAGGGGGCCGCTTACGAGCAGTACTTC. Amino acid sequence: CASSKGQGAAYEQYF.

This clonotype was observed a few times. CDR3 sequence reads: CASSGAGLNTGELFF. The CDR3 region has the DNA TGTGCCAGCAGTGGGGCGGGGCTTAACACCGGGGAGCTGTTTTTT. J is TRBJ2-2 and V is TRBV2, with D maybe TRBD2 (6 bases). The ends were cut back, 4 bases at V and 2 bases at J, with 11 bases in the middle. Germline V CDR1 and CDR2: SNHLY, FYNNEI. The CDR3 has 15 amino acids. The full variable domain, completed using reference TRBV2 and TRBJ2-2, is EPEVTQTPSHQVTQMGQEVILRCVPISNHLYFYWYRQILGQKVEFLVSFYNNEISEKSEIFDDQFSVERPDGSNFTLKIRSTKLEDSAMYFCASSGAGLNTGELFFGEGSRLTVL.

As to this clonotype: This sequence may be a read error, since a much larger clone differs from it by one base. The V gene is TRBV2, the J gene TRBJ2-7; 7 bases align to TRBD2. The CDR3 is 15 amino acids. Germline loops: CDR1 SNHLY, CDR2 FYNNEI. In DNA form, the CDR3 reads TGTACCAGAGGTACCCCGGGACTACGCTCCTACGAGCAGTACTTC. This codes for CTRGTPGLRSYEQYF.

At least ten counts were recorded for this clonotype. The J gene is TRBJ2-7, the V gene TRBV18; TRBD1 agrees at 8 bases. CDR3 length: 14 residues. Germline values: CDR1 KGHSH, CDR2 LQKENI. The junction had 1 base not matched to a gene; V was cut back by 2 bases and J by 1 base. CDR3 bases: TGTGCCAGCTCACCAGGACAGGGATCCTACGAGCAGTACTTC. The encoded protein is CASSPGQGSYEQYF.

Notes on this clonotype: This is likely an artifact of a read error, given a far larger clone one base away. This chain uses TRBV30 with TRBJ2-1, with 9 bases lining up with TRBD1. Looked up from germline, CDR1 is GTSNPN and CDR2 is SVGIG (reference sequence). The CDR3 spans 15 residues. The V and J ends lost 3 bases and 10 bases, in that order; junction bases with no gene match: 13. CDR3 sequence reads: CAWSVGTGRWYEQFF. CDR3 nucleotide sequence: TGTGCCTGGAGCGTCGGGACAGGGAGGTGGTACGAGCAGTTCTTC.

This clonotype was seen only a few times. The CDR3 loop is CASSLGQGTNIQYF. CDR3 DNA: TGTGCCAGCAGCTTAGGACAGGGGACAAACATTCAGTACTTC. The chain combines TRBV11-1 with TRBJ2-4, with 8 bases matching TRBD1. With 1 base clipped from V and 6 bases from J, the junction kept 2 bases outside the gene matches. The CDR3 is made up of 14 amino acids. CDR1 and CDR2 from the germline V gene are SGHAT and FQDESV (reference sequence). The whole variable domain, remainder taken from reference TRBV11-1 and TRBJ2-4, is EAEVAQSPRYKITEKSQAVAFWCDPISGHATLYWYRQILGQGPELLVQFQDESVVDDSQLPKDRFSAERLKGVDSTLKIQPAELGDSAMYLCASSLGQGTNIQYFGAGTRLSVL.

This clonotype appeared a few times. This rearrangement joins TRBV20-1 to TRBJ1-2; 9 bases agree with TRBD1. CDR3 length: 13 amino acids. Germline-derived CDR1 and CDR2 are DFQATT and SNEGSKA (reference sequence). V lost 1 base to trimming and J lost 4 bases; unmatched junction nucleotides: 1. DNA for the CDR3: TGCAGTGCTAGAGTGACAGGGGGCTATGGCTACACCTTC. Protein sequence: CSARVTGGYGYTF.

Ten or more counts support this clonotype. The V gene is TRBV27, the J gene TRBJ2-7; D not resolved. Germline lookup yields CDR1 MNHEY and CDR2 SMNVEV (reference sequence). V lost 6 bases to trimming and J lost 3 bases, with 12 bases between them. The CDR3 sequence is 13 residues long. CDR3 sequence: CASSQRSIYEQYF. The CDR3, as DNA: TGTGCCAGCAGCCAGCGTTCCATCTACGAGCAGTACTTC.

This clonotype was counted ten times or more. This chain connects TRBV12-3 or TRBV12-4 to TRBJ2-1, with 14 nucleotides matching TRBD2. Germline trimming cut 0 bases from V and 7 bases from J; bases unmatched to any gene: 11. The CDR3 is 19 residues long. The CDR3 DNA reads TGTGCCAGCAGTTTAGCGGGAGGACTAGCGGGAGGTAGTTCGAATGAGCAGTTCTTC. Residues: CASSLAGGLAGGSSNEQFF.

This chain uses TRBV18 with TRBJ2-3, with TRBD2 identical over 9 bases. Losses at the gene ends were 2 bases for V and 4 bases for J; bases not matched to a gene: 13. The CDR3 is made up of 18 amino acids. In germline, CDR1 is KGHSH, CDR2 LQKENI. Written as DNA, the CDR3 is TGTGCCAGCTCACCAGAATTAGCGGGAGTAGGGGCCCCAGATACGCAGTATTTT. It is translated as CASSPELAGVGAPDTQYF.

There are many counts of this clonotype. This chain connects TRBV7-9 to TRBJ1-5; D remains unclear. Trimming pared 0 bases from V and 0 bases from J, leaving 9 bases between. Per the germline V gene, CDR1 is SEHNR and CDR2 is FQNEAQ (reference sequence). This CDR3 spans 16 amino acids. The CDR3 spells CASSLALRGSNQPQHF. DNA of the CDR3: TGTGCCAGCAGCTTAGCGCTTCGGGGTAGCAATCAGCCCCAGCATTTT.

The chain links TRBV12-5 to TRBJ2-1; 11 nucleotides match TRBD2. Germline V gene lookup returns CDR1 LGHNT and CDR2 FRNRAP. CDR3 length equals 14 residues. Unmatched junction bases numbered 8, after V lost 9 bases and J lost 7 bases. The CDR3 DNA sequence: TGTGCTAGCACACTAGCGGGAGATTTGAATGAGCAGTTCTTC. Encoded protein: CASTLAGDLNEQFF. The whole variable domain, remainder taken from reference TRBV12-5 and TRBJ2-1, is DARVTQTPRHKVTEMGQEVTMRCQPILGHNTVFWYRQTMMQGLELLAYFRNRAPLDDSGMPKDRFSAEMPDATLATLKIQPSEPRDSAVYFCASTLAGDLNEQFFGPGTRLTVL.

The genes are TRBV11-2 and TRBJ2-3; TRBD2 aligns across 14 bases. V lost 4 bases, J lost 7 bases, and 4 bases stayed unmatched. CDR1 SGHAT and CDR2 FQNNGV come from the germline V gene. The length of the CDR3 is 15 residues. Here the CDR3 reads CASSSGLAGVNTQYF. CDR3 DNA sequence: TGTGCCAGCAGCTCGGGACTAGCGGGAGTTAATACGCAGTATTTT. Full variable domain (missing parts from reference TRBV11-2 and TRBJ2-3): EAGVAQSPRYKIIEKRQSVAFWCNPISGHATLYWYQQILGQGPKLLIQFQNNGVVDDSQLPKDRFSAERLKGVDSTLKIQPAKLEDSAVYLCASSSGLAGVNTQYFGPGTRLTVL.

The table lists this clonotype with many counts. The CDR3 is CAWSVDRNNEQYF. CDR3 nucleotides: TGTGCCTGGAGTGTGGACAGGAACAACGAGCAGTACTTC. The chain combines TRBV30 with TRBJ2-7, with 7 nucleotides matching TRBD1. The CDR3 covers 13 residues. V gave up 0 bases and J gave up 5 bases; unmatched junction bases: 4. The germline V gene has CDR1 GTSNPN and CDR2 SVGIG (reference sequence).